This T cell receptor beta chain emerged from a study of shared clonotypes between healthy human individuals. Study context: Participating donors consisted of a couple of women and a few men aged 18 to 49.

Whole-study results and caveats: In contrast to clonotypes shared by all four donors, non-shared clonotypes had lower generation probabilities. Investigators collected only blood, and repertoires in tissues likely differ.

To note about this clone: Its specificity is unknown.

This CDR3 spans 14 amino acids. V was clipped by 5 bases and J by 6 bases, with 16 bases between them. The germline gives CDR1 MNHNS, CDR2 SASEGT. Using immunoSEQ multiplex PCR, the repertoire was profiled, and TCRdb retains in-frame clones only, with some absent. Here the sample spans about 2.4 million clones, around 90% being singletons. Healthy HIV-negative adults with no recent acute infections or vaccinations were recruited as donors. Sequencing was performed on naive CD4+ T cells sorted from blood. Subset indicated: CD45RA+ positively selected. This chain joins TRBV6-1 and TRBJ1-1; D perhaps matches TRBD1 (5 bases). The clonotype comes from a man in his late teens or twenties in good health. This CDR3 is CASSPPWGDAEAFF. For the CDR3, the DNA is TGTGCCAGCAGTCCCCCCTGGGGCGACGCTGAAGCTTTCTTT.